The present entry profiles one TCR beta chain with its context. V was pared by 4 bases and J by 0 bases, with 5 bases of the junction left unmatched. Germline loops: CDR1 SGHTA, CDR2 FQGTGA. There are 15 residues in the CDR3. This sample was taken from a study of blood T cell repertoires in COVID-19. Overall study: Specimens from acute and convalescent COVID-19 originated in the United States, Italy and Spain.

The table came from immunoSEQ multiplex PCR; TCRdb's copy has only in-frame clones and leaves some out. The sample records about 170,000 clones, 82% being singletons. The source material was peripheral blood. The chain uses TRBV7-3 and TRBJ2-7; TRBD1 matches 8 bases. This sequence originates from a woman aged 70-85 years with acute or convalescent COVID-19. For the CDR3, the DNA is TGTGCCAGCAGCTCCTCGGGACAGGTCTCCTACGAGCAGTACTTC. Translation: CASSSSGQVSYEQYF.